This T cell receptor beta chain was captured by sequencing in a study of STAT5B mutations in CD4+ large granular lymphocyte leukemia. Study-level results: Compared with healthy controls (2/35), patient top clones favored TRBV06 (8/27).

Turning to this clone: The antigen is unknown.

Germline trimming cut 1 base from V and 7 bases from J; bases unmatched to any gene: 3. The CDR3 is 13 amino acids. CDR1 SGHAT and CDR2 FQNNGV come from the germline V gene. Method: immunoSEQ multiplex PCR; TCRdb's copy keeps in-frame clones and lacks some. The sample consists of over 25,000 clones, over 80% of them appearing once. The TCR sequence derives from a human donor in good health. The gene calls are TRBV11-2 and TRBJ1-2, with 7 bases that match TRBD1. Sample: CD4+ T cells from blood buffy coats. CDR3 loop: CASSLAGDSGYTF. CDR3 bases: TGTGCCAGCAGCTTAGCAGGGGACAGTGGCTACACCTTC.